Shown below are 21 T cell receptor beta chains from a single sample sequenced in a study of regulatory T cells in long-lasting Graves disease. Time point defined: newly diagnosed GD, antithyroid drugs for less than 3 months. Isolated PBMC RNA provided the starting material for the TCR library. Assembly of TCR beta libraries relied on iRepertoire HTBI primers together with Arm-PCR of CDR3 regions. Via MiXCR, TCRdb re-called the multiplex PCR reads, giving one row per CDR3 protein. The sample records 420,000 or so distinct CDR3 sequences, around 17% being singletons. This sample also belongs to another study, concerning T cells in Graves' hyperthyroidism and ophthalmopathy.

The material sequenced was peripheral blood mononuclear cells (PBMCs), taken at new diagnosis, from a patient treated with antithyroid drugs. Receptors originate from a woman aged 18-30 years with Graves disease.

This clonotype was picked up many times. CDR3 coding DNA: TGCAGTGCTAGAAGCAGGGACTACTTAAATACGCAGTATTTT. This sequence encodes CSARSRDYLNTQYF. The gene calls are TRBV20-1 and TRBJ2-3; 7 bases align to TRBD2. Germline CDR1 is DFQATT and CDR2 is SNEGSKA (reference sequence). V shed 2 bases and J 7 bases; nucleotides not matched to a gene: 9. This CDR3 is built from 14 residues.

This clonotype was picked up many times. The chain uses TRBV6-1 and TRBJ2-5, with 7 bases lining up with TRBD2. The CDR3 loop spans 14 amino acids. V lost 8 bases to trimming and J lost 4 bases; unmatched junction nucleotides: 10. Germline loops: CDR1 MNHNS, CDR2 SASEGT. CDR3 DNA sequence: TGTGCCAGCCGAGGCGGGAGTTCGGGAGAGACCCAGTACTTC. Its protein product is CASRGGSSGETQYF.

The chain uses TRBV6-5 and TRBJ1-5; D is unresolved. From germline, CDR1 is MNHEY and CDR2 SVGAGI. V gave up 2 bases and J gave up 1 base, with 9 bases separating them. This CDR3 has 15 residues. CDR3 sequence: CASSYLVPSNQPQHF. DNA of the CDR3: TGTGCCAGCAGTTACCTTGTGCCGAGCAATCAGCCCCAGCATTTT.

This clonotype was counted ten times or more. J is TRBJ2-1 and V is TRBV6-2 or TRBV6-3, with 7 positions matching TRBD2. CDR1 is MNHEY, CDR2 SVGEGT, per germline. With V trimmed by 10 bases and J by 8 bases, 17 bases remained unmatched. The CDR3 runs to 15 residues. The chain's CDR3 is CATWGGQRMVDEQFF. As DNA, the CDR3 is TGTGCCACCTGGGGAGGGCAGCGGATGGTCGATGAGCAGTTCTTC.

This clonotype was picked up many times. The chain recombines TRBV7-3 with TRBJ2-1; no definite D call. V lost 1 base and J lost 8, with 12 bases in between. The CDR3 has 14 amino acids. CDR1 and CDR2 from the germline V gene are SGHTA and FQGTGA. The CDR3 DNA reads as TGTGCCAGCAGCTTAAACAGAGGAAATGATGAGCAGTTCTTC. Translation gives CASSLNRGNDEQFF.

This clonotype was detected only a few times. The chain uses TRBV7-9 and TRBJ1-1; weak D call: TRBD1 (6 bases). The ends were cut back, 4 bases at V and 1 base at J, with 10 bases in the middle. This CDR3 has 14 residues. Germline V gene data show CDR1 as SEHNR and CDR2 as FQNEAQ (reference sequence). The CDR3 nucleotides read TGTGCCAGCAGCTCGGGACACCCGAACACTGAAGCTTTCTTT. It yields the protein CASSSGHPNTEAFF.

About this clonotype itself: A much larger clone lies a single base off, so this may be a read error. V usage is TRBV2 and J usage is TRBJ1-6; D is uncertain. Per the germline V gene, CDR1 is SNHLY and CDR2 is FYNNEI. The CDR3 totals 14 residues. V was clipped by 3 bases and J by 0 bases, with 3 bases between them. The CDR3 is CASSDSSYNSPLHF. The CDR3 DNA follows: TGTGCCAGCAGTGACAGCTCCTATAATTCACCCCTCCACTTT.

This clonotype was seen only a few times. This sequence joins TRBV20-1 and TRBJ2-7, with 8 bases lining up with TRBD2. This CDR3 region has 13 residues. V trimming: 5 bases; J trimming: 3 bases; junction bases outside the gene matches: 6. Per germline, CDR1 DFQATT and CDR2 SNEGSKA (reference sequence). CDR3 protein: CSAEPGLDYEQYF. For the CDR3, the DNA is TGCAGTGCTGAACCGGGACTAGACTACGAGCAGTACTTC.

A remark on this clonotype: A read error may account for a junction end that differs from germline. This chain joins TRBV9 and TRBJ2-2; the match to TRBD2 covers 9 bases. This CDR3 has 17 amino acids. CDR1 is SGDLS, CDR2 YYNGEE, per germline. The CDR3 loop is CASSGRVTSGPTGELCF. In nucleotides, the CDR3 is TGTGCCAGCAGCGGCCGGGTGACTAGCGGTCCCACCGGGGAGCTGTGTTTT.

The sample holds many counts of this clonotype. The V and J genes are TRBV4-1 and TRBJ2-3; 11 bases fit TRBD2. This CDR3 is built from 19 residues. The junction had 16 bases not matched to a gene; V was cut back by 0 bases and J by 8 bases. Germline values: CDR1 MGHRA, CDR2 YSYEKL. CDR3 loop: CASSQDQVGGLAGRGTQYF. In DNA, the CDR3 is TGCGCCAGCAGCCAAGATCAGGTGGGAGGACTAGCGGGTCGGGGTACGCAGTATTTT.

This clonotype has more than one count but fewer than ten. A read error may be the cause here, since a much bigger clone is one base away. CDR3 coding DNA: TGTGCCAGCTCACCACCGGGACCAGATCGCCATAAGCAGTTCTTC. This translates into CASSPPGPDRHKQFF. The chain joins TRBV18 to TRBJ2-1; D might be TRBD1 or TRBD2, each matching 5 bases. The germline V and J ends were trimmed by 0 bases and 11 bases, with 17 bases remaining between them. The CDR3 runs to 15 residues. CDR1 is KGHSH, CDR2 LQKENI, per germline.

The chain employs TRBV13 and TRBJ1-6, with D hard to call. The CDR3 has 17 residues. CDR1 and CDR2 (germline): PRHDT, FYEKMQ (reference sequence). Trimming removed 0 bases from V and 7 bases from J, with 16 bases in between. For the CDR3, the DNA is TGTGCCAGCAGCTTAGGCCTTAGGGTCACGGCGAATTCACCCCTCCACTTT. Amino acids: CASSLGLRVTANSPLHF.

This clonotype was seen repeatedly, ten times or more. The gene calls are TRBV27 and TRBJ1-1; D ambiguous. This CDR3 is 14 amino acids long. Germline CDR1 reads MNHEY; CDR2 reads SMNVEV (reference sequence). Trimming removed 3 bases at V and 6 bases at J, with 14 bases between. CDR3 nucleotides: TGTGCCAGCAGTTTTGGGTGGGAGGGTGCTGAAGCTTTCTTT. Encoded protein: CASSFGWEGAEAFF.

To note about this clonotype: Its ends do not fully match the called genes, so a read error is possible. The CDR3, as DNA: TGTGCCGGCAGCTTGGGTAACACAGATACGCAGTATTTT. Translation: CAGSLGNTDTQYF. This chain links TRBV7-2 with TRBJ2-3; D call uncertain. Germline CDR1 SGHTA, CDR2 FQGNSA. The CDR3 spans 13 residues.

This rearrangement joins TRBV5-4 to TRBJ2-2, with a possible D match to TRBD2 (6 bases). Germline-derived CDR1 and CDR2 are SGHNT and YYREEE (reference sequence). CDR3 size: 15 residues. Trimming stripped 0 bases from V and 5 bases from J, with 11 bases between. The CDR3 coding sequence is TGTGCCAGCAGCTTGGACGGGAGTAATACCGGGGAGCTGTTTTTT. It codes for CASSLDGSNTGELFF.

Only a few counts were recorded for this clonotype. CDR3 sequence: CSVGGDTRTDTQYF. CDR3 coding DNA: TGCAGCGTTGGAGGGGACACCCGCACAGATACGCAGTATTTT. The rearrangement uses TRBV29-1 and TRBJ2-3; D possibly corresponds to TRBD1 (6 bases). The V and J ends lost 4 bases and 1 base respectively, with 12 bases between them. The CDR3 totals 14 residues. Germline CDR1 is SQVTM and CDR2 is ANQGSEA.

The sample holds a few counts of this clonotype. The rearrangement joins TRBV6-2 or TRBV6-3 to TRBJ2-7, with D perhaps matching TRBD1 or TRBD2 (5 bases each). This CDR3 has 14 residues. The V gene lost 2 bases and the J gene lost 2 bases, with 10 bases spanning the gap. Germline V gene data show CDR1 as MNHEY and CDR2 as SVGEGT. Here the CDR3 reads CASSYLTGPYEQYF. The CDR3 DNA is TGTGCCAGCAGTTACCTCACGGGGCCCTACGAGCAGTACTTC.

The chain is built from TRBV7-3 and TRBJ2-6, with a tentative D call TRBD1 (5 bases). Trimming left V 5 bases short and J 1 base short, with 9 bases between. The CDR3 extends over 15 amino acids. CDR1 and CDR2 (germline): SGHTA, FQGTGA. The CDR3 sequence: CASSPRTSGANVLTF. The CDR3 DNA is TGTGCCAGCAGCCCCCGGACATCTGGGGCCAACGTCCTGACTTTC.

Points on this clonotype: A junction boundary mismatches the germline segment, possibly from a read error. This chain joins TRBV28 and TRBJ1-5; 7 positions agree with TRBD1. The CDR3 is 15 amino acids. The germline V gene has CDR1 MDHEN and CDR2 SYDVKM. CDR3 sequence reads: CTSRQGGYSNQPQHF. The DNA of the CDR3 is TGTACCAGTCGCCAGGGGGGATATAGCAATCAGCCCCAGCATTTT.

The CDR3 nucleotides read TGCAGCGTTGAAGAGGGCGGGCGGATTTTCGGGGAGCTGTTTTTT. Amino acid sequence: CSVEEGGRIFGELFF. The rearrangement uses TRBV29-1 and TRBJ2-2; tentatively, D is TRBD2 (5 bases). Germline V lookup: CDR1 SQVTM, CDR2 ANQGSEA. CDR3 size: 15 residues. Deletions cut 0 bases from V and 7 bases from J, with 15 bases between.

This clonotype has a count of ten or more. The chain recombines TRBV28 with TRBJ1-5; D is uncertain. The length of the CDR3 is 13 residues. V lost 6 bases to trimming and J lost 4 bases, with 10 bases between them. Germline CDR1 is MDHEN and CDR2 is SYDVKM. CDR3 sequence reads: CASSNDGNQPQHF. The CDR3 nucleotides are TGTGCCAGCAGCAACGACGGTAATCAGCCCCAGCATTTT. Variable domain in full (rest from reference TRBV28 and TRBJ1-5): DVKVTQSSRYLVKRTGEKVFLECVQDMDHENMFWYRQDPGLGLRLIYFSYDVKMKEKGDIPEGYSVSREKKERFSLILESASTNQTSMYLCASSNDGNQPQHFGDGTRLSIL.